The rows below give T cell receptor beta chains drawn from one sample of a study of OX40 agonist ivuxolimab in advanced cancers. Profiled with immunoSEQ multiplex PCR; TCRdb holds only in-frame clones, not every one. The data contain 30,000 to 45,000 clones, about 88% of them singletons. Here the sequenced sample was CD4+ or CD8+ T cells sorted from blood, taken in a trial of the OX40 agonist ivuxolimab. These receptors came from an adult with an advanced solid tumor such as melanoma, head and neck, liver or kidney cancer. The CDR3 runs from the conserved cysteine through the conserved F or W. Fields, in order: J gene, V gene, D gene, CDR3 protein, CDR3 DNA. The D gene is left open where the match is weak.

TRBJ2-1 | TRBV4-1 | TRBD2 | CASSQDVAGGRNEQFF | TGCGCCAGCAGCCAAGATGTGGCGGGGGGGCGAAATGAGCAGTTCTTC
TRBJ1-1 | TRBV9 | . | CASSPLPPGDTEAFF | TGTGCCAGCAGCCCACTCCCCCCAGGGGACACTGAAGCTTTCTTT
TRBJ2-1 | TRBV28 | . | CASSLGGVGHNEQFF | TGTGCCAGCAGTTTAGGCGGGGTAGGACACAATGAGCAGTTCTTC
TRBJ1-2 | TRBV5-1 | . | CASSDRFYGYTF | TGCGCCAGCAGTGATAGGTTCTATGGCTACACCTTC
TRBJ1-5 | TRBV6-1 | . | CARSHGRGNQPQHF | TGTGCCAGAAGTCATGGCAGGGGCAATCAGCCCCAGCATTTT
TRBJ2-7 | TRBV23-1 | . | CASSSVLGRLAPQRLAYEQYF | TGCGCCAGCAGTTCAGTTTTGGGGCGACTGGCACCGCAGCGACTAGCCTACGAGCAGTACTTC
TRBJ2-6 | TRBV6-1 | . | CASSGVSGANVLTF | TGTGCCAGCAGTGGGGTCTCTGGGGCCAACGTCCTGACTTTC
TRBJ2-2 | TRBV27 | . | CATKWAYHGELFF | TGTGCCACAAAGTGGGCCTACCACGGGGAGCTGTTTTTT
TRBJ2-1 | TRBV19 | . | CASSLSGQRNEQFF | TGTGCCAGTAGCCTTAGCGGCCAACGGAATGAGCAGTTCTTC
TRBJ2-1 | TRBV5-4 | . | CASSFAGLYSQEQFF | TGTGCCAGCAGCTTTGCGGGACTTTATTCTCAGGAGCAGTTCTTC
TRBJ1-3 | TRBV5-1 | . | CASSLGPPSGNTIYF | TGCGCCAGCAGCTTGGGGCCACCCTCTGGAAACACCATATATTTT
TRBJ1-5 | TRBV19 | . | CASSIDRGFNQPQHF | TGTGCCAGTAGTATAGATCGAGGGTTTAATCAGCCCCAGCATTTT
TRBJ1-3 | TRBV11-2 | TRBD1 | CASREWGQGARNTIYF | TGTGCCAGCAGGGAGTGGGGACAGGGGGCTCGAAACACCATATATTTT
TRBJ2-7 | TRBV5-1 | . | CASSPSGGYEQYF | TGCGCCAGCAGCCCTTCTGGGGGCTACGAGCAGTACTTC